The present T cell receptor beta chain was sequenced within a study of T cell responses to AZD1222 COVID-19 vaccine. Whole-study findings and limits: Among spike-specific TCRs, nearly half reportedly target unmutated variant regions. CD4 TCRs covered the whole spike, strongest at regions 160-218 and 743-854. No day 14 peak samples; only post-peak repertoires were characterized. Possibly, clonal diversity was underestimated; donors were largely white British and included more females.

The assay was immunoSEQ multiplex PCR, and TCRdb's table has in-frame clones only and misses some. Among hundreds of thousands of clones listed, approximately 94% were seen once. The CDR3 runs to 15 residues. Germline values: CDR1 SGHNT, CDR2 YYREEE (reference sequence). Trimming stripped 0 bases from V and 4 bases from J, with 13 bases between. On this clone itself: Its antigen is unidentified.

The specimen was peripheral blood, collected on day 0 of MenACWY control vaccination. The sequence came from an adult in good health. This rearrangement joins TRBV5-4 to TRBJ1-2; tentatively, D is TRBD1 (6 bases). CDR3 coding DNA: TGTGCCAGCAGCTTGGAACAGGGAGGCACCTATGGCTACACCTTC. It is translated as CASSLEQGGTYGYTF.